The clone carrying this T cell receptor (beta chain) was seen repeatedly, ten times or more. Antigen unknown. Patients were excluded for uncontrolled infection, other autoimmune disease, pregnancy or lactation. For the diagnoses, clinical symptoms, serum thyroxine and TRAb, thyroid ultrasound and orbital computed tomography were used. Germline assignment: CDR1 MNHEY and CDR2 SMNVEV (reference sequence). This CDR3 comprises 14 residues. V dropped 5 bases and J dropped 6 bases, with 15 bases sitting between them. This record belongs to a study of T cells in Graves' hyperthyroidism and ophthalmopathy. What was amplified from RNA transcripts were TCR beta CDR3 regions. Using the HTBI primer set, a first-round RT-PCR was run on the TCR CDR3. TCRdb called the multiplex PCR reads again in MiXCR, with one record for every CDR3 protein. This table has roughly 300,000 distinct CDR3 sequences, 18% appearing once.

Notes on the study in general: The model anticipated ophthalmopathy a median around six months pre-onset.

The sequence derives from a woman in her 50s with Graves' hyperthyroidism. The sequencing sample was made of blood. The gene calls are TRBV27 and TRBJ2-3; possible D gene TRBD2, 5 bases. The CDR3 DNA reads TGTGCCAGCAGTCAAACACCGACGGGGGATACGCAGTATTTT. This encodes CASSQTPTGDTQYF.